The present entry profiles one T cell receptor beta chain with its context. What it binds is not known. The data belong to a study of T cells in Graves' hyperthyroidism and ophthalmopathy. Template material for amplifying TCR beta CDR3 regions consisted of RNA transcripts. First-round RT-PCR of the TCR CDR3 relied on the HTBI primer set. TCRdb called the multiplex PCR reads again in MiXCR, with one record for every CDR3 protein. The sample lists about 59,000 distinct CDR3 sequences, around 50% occurring once. Overall study findings and caveats: Most expanded thyroid clonotypes above 0.001 recurred in blood.

The CDR3 consists of 10 residues. Germline CDR1 is LNHDA and CDR2 is SQIVND (reference sequence). Trimming removed 7 bases from V and 5 bases from J, with 6 bases in between. Sequencing was carried out using blood. The source is a woman in her sixties with Graves' ophthalmopathy. The rearrangement joins TRBV19 to TRBJ2-7; D uncertain. CDR3 sequence reads: CASTLDEQYF. In DNA, the CDR3 is TGTGCCAGTACCCTGGACGAGCAGTACTTC.